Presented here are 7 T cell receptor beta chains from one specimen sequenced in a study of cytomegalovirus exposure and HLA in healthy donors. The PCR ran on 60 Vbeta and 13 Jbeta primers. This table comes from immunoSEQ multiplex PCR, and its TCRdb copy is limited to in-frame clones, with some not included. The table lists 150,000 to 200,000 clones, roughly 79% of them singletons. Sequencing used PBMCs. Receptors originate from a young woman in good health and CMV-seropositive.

This chain's CDR3 is CASGLDGNYGYTF. CDR3 nucleotide sequence: TGTGCTAGTGGTTTGGACGGGAACTATGGCTACACCTTC. The V gene is TRBV12-5, the J gene TRBJ1-2; D is undetermined. Germline loops: CDR1 LGHNT, CDR2 FRNRAP. The CDR3 contains 13 residues. The V and J ends lost 1 base and 2 bases respectively, with 5 bases between them.

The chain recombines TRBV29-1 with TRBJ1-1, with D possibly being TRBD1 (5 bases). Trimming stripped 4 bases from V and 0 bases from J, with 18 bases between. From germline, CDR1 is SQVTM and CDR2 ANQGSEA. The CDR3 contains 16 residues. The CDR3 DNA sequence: TGCAGCGTTGTCGCCACAGGTAGAGGTTTGAACACTGAAGCTTTCTTT. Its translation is CSVVATGRGLNTEAFF.

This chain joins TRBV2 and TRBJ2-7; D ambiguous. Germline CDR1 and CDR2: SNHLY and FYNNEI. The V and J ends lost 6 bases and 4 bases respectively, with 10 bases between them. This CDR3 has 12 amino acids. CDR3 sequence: CASRALTYEQYF. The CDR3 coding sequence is TGTGCCAGCAGGGCCCTGACTTACGAGCAGTACTTC.

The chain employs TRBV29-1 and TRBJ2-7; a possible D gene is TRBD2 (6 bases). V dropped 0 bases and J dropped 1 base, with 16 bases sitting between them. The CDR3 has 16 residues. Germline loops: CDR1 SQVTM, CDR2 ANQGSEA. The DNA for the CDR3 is TGCAGCGTTGAAGATCAAGGGAGGACCGGGTCCTACGAGCAGTACTTC. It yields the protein CSVEDQGRTGSYEQYF.

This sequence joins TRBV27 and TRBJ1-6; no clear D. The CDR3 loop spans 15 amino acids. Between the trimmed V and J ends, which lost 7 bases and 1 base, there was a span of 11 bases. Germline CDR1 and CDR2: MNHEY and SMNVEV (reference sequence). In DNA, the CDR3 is TGTGCCAGCAATACAAGGAGGTCCTATAATTCACCCCTCCACTTT. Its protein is CASNTRRSYNSPLHF.

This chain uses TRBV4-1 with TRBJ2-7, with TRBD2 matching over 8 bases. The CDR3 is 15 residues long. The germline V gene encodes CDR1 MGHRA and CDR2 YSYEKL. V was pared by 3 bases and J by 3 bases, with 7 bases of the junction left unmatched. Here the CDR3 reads CASSHMRGASYEQYF. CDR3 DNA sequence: TGCGCCAGCAGCCATATGCGGGGGGCCAGCTACGAGCAGTACTTC.

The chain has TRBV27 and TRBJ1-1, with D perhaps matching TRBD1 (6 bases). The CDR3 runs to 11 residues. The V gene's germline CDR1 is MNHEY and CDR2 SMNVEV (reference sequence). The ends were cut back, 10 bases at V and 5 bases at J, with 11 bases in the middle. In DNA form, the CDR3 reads TGTGCCACAGGGGAGGGTACTGAAGCTTTCTTT. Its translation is CATGEGTEAFF.